The entry below gives a single TCR beta chain sequence along with its context. Study processing details: Researchers report that nucleated cell counts were estimated from reference gene primer amplification. Assay used: immunoSEQ multiplex PCR; TCRdb lists only in-frame clones, some missing. The DNA gave D and trimming, while V, J and clone size come from that table. This sample has around 110,000 clones; around 86% occur once, and the top ten carry 3.5% to 5%. The source of the sample is a study of blood T cell repertoires in COVID-19. Across the study: COVID-19 samples, acute and convalescent, were from the United States, Italy and Spain. PBMCs, B-cell-depleted T cells, or T cells were the source of the cDNA or gDNA that made up the material.

The sample consisted of peripheral blood. The clonotype was recovered from a man between 40 and 49 years old with acute or convalescent COVID-19.

The CDR3 spells CASSQSRGRGSYNEQFF. The CDR3 DNA reads as TGCGCCAGCAGCCAATCCCGGGGCAGGGGGTCATACAATGAGCAGTTCTTC. The V and J genes are TRBV4-1 and TRBJ2-1; 7 bases align to TRBD1. Losses at the gene ends were 2 bases for V and 4 bases for J; bases not matched to a gene: 11. The CDR3 has 17 amino acids. Germline lookup yields CDR1 MGHRA and CDR2 YSYEKL.